Below are 12 T cell receptor beta chains sequenced from a single sample in a study of beta chain features in type 1 diabetes. Reverse transcribing all isolated RNA meant expressed TCRB transcripts were sequenced. TCRdb's table, derived via immunoSEQ multiplex PCR, lists solely in-frame clones and lacks some. The sample has about half a million clones; 10% to 12% are singletons. The sequenced material came from naive CD4+ T cells from blood. These receptors all come from a woman between 18 and 29 years old in good health.

The rearrangement joins TRBV7-9 to TRBJ2-1; no clear D gene. Deletions cut 2 bases from V and 9 bases from J, with 11 bases between. This CDR3 has 13 residues. Germline loops: CDR1 SEHNR, CDR2 FQNEAQ (reference sequence). CDR3 residues: CASSLLRSSEQFF. In nucleotides, the CDR3 is TGTGCCAGCAGCTTACTTCGCAGTTCTGAGCAGTTCTTC.

This clone was counted only a few times. The sample has other DNA sequences that encode this CDR3 too. The chain combines TRBV5-1 with TRBJ2-3; D remains unclear. Looked up from germline, CDR1 is SGHRS and CDR2 is YFSETQ. Trimming removed 0 bases at V and 6 bases at J, with 8 bases between. The CDR3 loop spans 13 amino acids. The DNA for the CDR3 is TGCGCCAGCAGCTTGGTGGCTCCCGATACGCAGTATTTT. It translates to CASSLVAPDTQYF.

This clone was recorded a few times. Distinct nucleotide sequences in the sample also encode this CDR3. The chain is built from TRBV7-2 and TRBJ1-1; D unclear. Germline loops: CDR1 SGHTA, CDR2 FQGNSA. This CDR3 region has 13 residues. V dropped 1 base and J dropped 0 bases, with 3 bases sitting between them. CDR3 sequence (DNA): TGTGCCAGCAGCTTAGTTTTGAACACTGAAGCTTTCTTT. Encoded protein: CASSLVLNTEAFF.

This clone was seen only a few times. V gene TRBV14 combines with J gene TRBJ2-3; 9 positions agree with TRBD1. Trimming removed 4 bases from V and 2 bases from J; junction bases left unmatched: 4. The CDR3 totals 15 residues. Germline loops: CDR1 SGHDN, CDR2 FVKESK. The CDR3 protein is CASSPRDRDTDTQYF. The CDR3 nucleotides are TGTGCCAGCAGCCCCCGGGACAGGGACACAGATACGCAGTATTTT.

This clone was observed a handful of times. The CDR3 DNA follows: TGTGCCAGCAGCAAAGCAGGGGACGGGAATTCACCCCTCCACTTT. This sequence encodes CASSKAGDGNSPLHF. The V gene is TRBV21-1, the J gene TRBJ1-6. TRBV21-1 counts as a pseudogene. The CDR3 spans 15 residues.

The J gene is TRBJ2-7, the V gene TRBV19, with 8 bases matching TRBD1. V shed 6 bases, J shed 4 bases, and the junction held 8 bases outside the gene matches. In germline, CDR1 is LNHDA, CDR2 SQIVND (reference sequence). This CDR3 spans 14 amino acids. The CDR3 nucleotides are TGTGCCAGTAGCCTCGACAGGGGTACTTACGAGCAGTACTTC. Encoded protein: CASSLDRGTYEQYF.

There are a few counts of this clone. The chain combines TRBV30 with TRBJ2-1; 8 nucleotides agree with TRBD2. V shed 0 bases and J 6 bases; nucleotides not matched to a gene: 7. This CDR3 contains 15 residues. Germline V gives CDR1 GTSNPN, CDR2 SVGIG (reference sequence). The CDR3 spells CAWSVISGRRNEQFF. CDR3 in DNA: TGTGCCTGGAGTGTAATCAGCGGGAGACGCAATGAGCAGTTCTTC.

The table lists this clone with many counts. The V call is TRBV29-1, the J call TRBJ1-1; 9 nucleotides agree with TRBD1. The CDR3 is made up of 11 amino acids. After removal of 4 bases from V and 11 bases from J, the junction contained 5 bases not matched to a gene. From germline, CDR1 is SQVTM and CDR2 ANQGSEA. The CDR3 DNA reads TGCAGCGTTGGAGGGACAGGGATTGCTTTCTTT. Residues: CSVGGTGIAFF.

As regards this clone: This CDR3 is also generated by other DNA sequences in the sample. The gene calls are TRBV7-2 and TRBJ2-1; TRBD2 might be the D (6 bases). From germline, CDR1 is SGHTA and CDR2 FQGNSA. This CDR3 comprises 16 residues. Trimming took off 1 base at V and 1 base at J, with 11 bases between the two ends. The CDR3 bases are TGTGCCAGCAGCTTAGGATCCGGGAGTTCCTACAATGAGCAGTTCTTC. Its protein is CASSLGSGSSYNEQFF.

This chain joins TRBV7-8 and TRBJ2-5; 8 bases match TRBD2. Germline V CDR1 and CDR2: SGHVS, FQNEAQ. The CDR3 is made up of 16 amino acids. V was clipped by 5 bases and J by 1 base; unmatched bases: 9. In DNA form, the CDR3 reads TGTGCCAGCAGCCCTACAAAACTAGCGGCCCAAGAGACCCAGTACTTC. Translation gives CASSPTKLAAQETQYF.

This clone came up a few times. The V call is TRBV29-1, the J call TRBJ1-1; the D is unclear. The CDR3 totals 13 residues. V lost 2 bases to trimming and J lost 2 bases, with 9 bases between them. CDR1 is SQVTM and CDR2 is ANQGSEA in the germline V gene. CDR3 sequence reads: CSVERTLNTEAFF. DNA of the CDR3: TGCAGCGTTGAAAGAACCCTTAACACTGAAGCTTTCTTT.

This clone was picked up a small number of times. This sample includes further DNA sequences coding for the same CDR3. V usage is TRBV7-3 and J usage is TRBJ1-1, with a tentative D call TRBD1 (6 bases). The CDR3 has 14 amino acids. V shed 4 bases and J shed 0 bases, with 9 bases lying between them. Germline loops: CDR1 SGHTA, CDR2 FQGTGA. The CDR3 loop reads CASSSGQLNTEAFF. The DNA for the CDR3 is TGTGCCAGCAGCTCAGGACAGTTGAACACTGAAGCTTTCTTT.